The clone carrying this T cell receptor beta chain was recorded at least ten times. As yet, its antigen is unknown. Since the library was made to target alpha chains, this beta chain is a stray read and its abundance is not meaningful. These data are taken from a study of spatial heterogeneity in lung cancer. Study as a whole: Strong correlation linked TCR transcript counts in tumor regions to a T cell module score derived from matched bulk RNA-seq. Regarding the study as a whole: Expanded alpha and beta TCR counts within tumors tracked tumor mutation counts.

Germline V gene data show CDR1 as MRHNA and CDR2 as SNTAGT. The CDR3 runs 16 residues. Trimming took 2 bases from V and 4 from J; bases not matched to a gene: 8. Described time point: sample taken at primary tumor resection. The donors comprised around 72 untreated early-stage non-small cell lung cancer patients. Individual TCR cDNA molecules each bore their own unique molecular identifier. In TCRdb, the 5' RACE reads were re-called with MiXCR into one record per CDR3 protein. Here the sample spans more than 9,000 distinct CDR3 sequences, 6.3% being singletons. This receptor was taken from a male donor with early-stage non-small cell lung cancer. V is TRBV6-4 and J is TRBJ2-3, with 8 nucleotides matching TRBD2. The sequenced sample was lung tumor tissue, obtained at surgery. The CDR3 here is CASSDMEREYPDTQYF. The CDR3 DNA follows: TGTGCCAGCAGTGACATGGAGCGGGAGTACCCAGATACGCAGTATTTT.